One sample yielded the 14 T cell receptor beta chains listed below, sequenced in a study of CD8 T cells in ankylosing spondylitis. Points from the study as a whole: What appeared characteristic of ankylosing spondylitis blood was a TCR beta motif of eight highly homologous variants.

No cognate antigen is known for these TCRs. TCRdb processed the 5' RACE reads anew with MiXCR; each CDR3 protein has one entry. The sample yields 470,000 or so distinct CDR3 sequences, 26% seen once. The source material was blood, either unsorted or a sorted T cell fraction (not recorded which). The origin of the receptors is a male donor with ankylosing spondylitis.

The chain has TRBV27 and TRBJ2-7, with TRBD2 matching 8 bases. CDR3 length: 14 amino acids. V lost 4 bases, J lost 2 bases, and 4 bases stayed unmatched. Germline loops: CDR1 MNHEY, CDR2 SMNVEV (reference sequence). CDR3 amino acids: CASSSAGGPYEQYV. The CDR3 DNA follows: TGTGCCAGCAGTTCCGCGGGAGGTCCCTACGAGCAGTACGTC.

V gene TRBV30 combines with J gene TRBJ1-1; 7 positions agree with TRBD1. Germline CDR1 GTSNPN, CDR2 SVGIG (reference sequence). V was pared by 0 bases and J by 3 bases, with 19 bases of the junction left unmatched. This CDR3 contains 19 residues. The CDR3 DNA reads TGTGCCTGGAGTGTAAGGTCCGTGGACAGGCTACCGAGAGACACTGAAGCTTTCTTT. Translated, it gives CAWSVRSVDRLPRDTEAFF.

This clonotype has just a few counts. This chain links TRBV12-3 or TRBV12-4 with TRBJ2-3; maybe TRBD1 (5 bases). Trimming pared 2 bases from V and 6 bases from J, leaving 15 bases between. This CDR3 spans 15 amino acids. The CDR3 region has the DNA TGTGCCAGCAGTTTACTCGGCGGCTCAGGGGATACGCAGTATTTT. Residues: CASSLLGGSGDTQYF.

This sequence joins TRBV5-1 and TRBJ2-1, with 7 bases fitting TRBD1. V shed 1 base, J shed 8 bases, and the junction held 18 bases outside the gene matches. This CDR3 spans 18 amino acids. CDR1 is SGHRS and CDR2 is YFSETQ in the germline V gene. The CDR3 DNA reads TGCGCCAGCAGCTTGTACTTCGGTGGGACAGTACTCCTCGATGAGCAGTTCTTC. Translation: CASSLYFGGTVLLDEQFF.

This clonotype was seen only a few times. The chain uses TRBV12-3 or TRBV12-4 and TRBJ2-5; 7 nucleotides match TRBD2. Losses at the gene ends were 1 base for V and 10 bases for J; bases not matched to a gene: 12. The CDR3 length is 15 residues. The chain's CDR3 is CASSLGGTLGGGQYF. Written as DNA, the CDR3 is TGTGCCAGCAGTTTAGGCGGCACGCTGGGGGGGGGCCAGTACTTC.

The chain couples TRBV4-2 to TRBJ2-2; D might be TRBD2 (7 bases). The CDR3 length is 16 residues. Germline V lookup: CDR1 LGHNA, CDR2 YNFKEQ. Trimming shortened V by 5 bases and J by 3 bases, and 16 bases separated the two germline ends. CDR3 loop: CASSKGGREHTGELFF. The CDR3 DNA reads TGTGCCAGCAGCAAGGGGGGGCGGGAGCACACCGGGGAGCTGTTTTTT.

The gene calls are TRBV7-2 and TRBJ2-1; D assignment may be TRBD1 or TRBD2 (5 bases each). V shed 5 bases and J shed 16 bases, with 21 bases lying between them. The CDR3 length is 13 residues. Looked up from germline, CDR1 is SGHTA and CDR2 is FQGNSA. The DNA of the CDR3 is TGTGCCAGCAGCCAAGAGGTACGGGACCCGCGATTCTTC. Encoded protein: CASSQEVRDPRFF.

This clonotype was recorded only once. V usage is TRBV24-1 and J usage is TRBJ2-2, with D maybe TRBD2 (5 bases). In germline, CDR1 is KGHDR, CDR2 SFDVKD. Trimming took 6 bases from V and 1 from J, leaving 8 bases between them. The CDR3 contains 14 residues. Written as DNA, the CDR3 is TGTGCCACCAGTCACAGCGGGAACACCGGGGAGCTGTTTTTT. Translation: CATSHSGNTGELFF.

Worth noting for this clonotype: This clone may be a read error of a much larger clone one base away. The J gene is TRBJ1-1, the V gene TRBV2; TRBD1 agrees at 7 bases. The CDR3 contains 14 residues. CDR1 is SNHLY, CDR2 FYNNEI, per germline. The CDR3 region is CGSSATGFYTEAFF. The CDR3 region has the DNA TGTGGCAGCAGTGCGACAGGGTTTTACACTGAAGCTTTCTTT.

The V and J genes are TRBV2 and TRBJ2-7; TRBD1 matches 9 bases. This CDR3 contains 13 residues. The V segment lost 7 bases and the J segment 4 bases; nucleotides outside the gene matches: 5. Germline V CDR1 and CDR2: SNHLY, FYNNEI. CDR3 residues: CASTPGTGYEQYF. For the CDR3, the DNA is TGTGCCAGCACCCCTGGGACAGGGTACGAGCAGTACTTC. Variable domain in full (rest from reference TRBV2 and TRBJ2-7): EPEVTQTPSHQVTQMGQEVILRCVPISNHLYFYWYRQILGQKVEFLVSFYNNEISEKSEIFDDQFSVERPDGSNFTLKIRSTKLEDSAMYFCASTPGTGYEQYFGPGTRLTVT.

This chain links TRBV7-8 with TRBJ2-5, with TRBD1 matching 8 bases. The V gene end was trimmed by 2 bases and the J gene end by 2 bases; junction bases not matched to a gene: 7. Per germline, CDR1 SGHVS and CDR2 FQNEAQ. The CDR3 totals 16 residues. CDR3 loop: CASSLQGAGYQETQYF. CDR3 nucleotide sequence: TGTGCCAGCAGCTTACAGGGGGCAGGATATCAAGAGACCCAGTACTTC.

This chain joins TRBV18 and TRBJ2-3; D is perhaps TRBD1 or TRBD2 (6 bases each). The CDR3 is 12 residues long. V shed 1 base and J shed 14 bases, with 13 bases lying between them. Per the germline V gene, CDR1 is KGHSH and CDR2 is LQKENI. The CDR3, as DNA: TGTGCCAGCTCACCACTCGCGGAGGGGGGGTATTTT. Its protein is CASSPLAEGGYF.

Only a few counts were recorded for this clonotype. The chain carries TRBV12-3 or TRBV12-4 and TRBJ1-2, with D tentatively TRBD1 (6 bases). V lost 3 bases and J 6 bases, leaving 11 bases between the germline ends. The length of the CDR3 is 13 residues. The CDR3 DNA sequence: TGTGCCAGCAGTTTCGGACAGTGGGATGGCTACACCTTC. Translation: CASSFGQWDGYTF.

This clonotype was detected a few times. The chain has TRBV27 and TRBJ1-2, with TRBD1 matching over 9 bases. The ends lost 7 bases at V and 4 bases at J; junction bases unmatched: 7. From germline, CDR1 is MNHEY and CDR2 SMNVEV (reference sequence). This CDR3 contains 14 residues. Here the CDR3 DNA reads TGTGCCAGCACCCGGGACAGGGAAGCCTATGGCTACACCTTC. Translating it yields CASTRDREAYGYTF.